This TCR beta chain is drawn from a study of blood T cells in healthy people across ages. About the research overall: When template switching was applied, about one barcoded beta molecule was captured per two T cells. The study, taken as a whole, reports: A greater number of naive CD4+ cells and higher diversity distinguished long-lived donors from aged donors. In the absence of known donor CMV status, changes in expanded clonotypes were possibly confounded.

Comment on this clonotype: Its antigen remains unknown.

Isolated PBMCs totaled at least 6 million in each sample. A second PCR of 7 to 11 cycles used a sample-barcoded 5' primer and a J-beta primer mix. TCRdb independently ran MiXCR on the 5' RACE reads; one entry per CDR3 protein. The sample has around 1.5 million distinct CDR3 sequences, 55% to 75% seen once. Germline CDR1 and CDR2: ENHRY and SYGVKD. The CDR3 runs to 12 residues. Trimming cost V 8 bases and J 4 bases, with 9 bases left between them. This sequence originates from a young man in good health. This chain connects TRBV10-3 to TRBJ2-1, with a possible D match to TRBD2 (6 bases). The material sequenced was blood. CDR3 residues: CAIQEGYNEQFF. CDR3 coding DNA: TGTGCCATCCAGGAGGGATACAATGAGCAGTTCTTC.